These T cell receptor beta chains were read from a single sample in a study of blood T cell repertoires in COVID-19. This table comes from immunoSEQ multiplex PCR, and its TCRdb copy is limited to in-frame clones, with some not included. The sample includes around 370,000 clones, about nine tenths seen only once; the top ten take about 7.3%. The sample was peripheral blood. These receptors originate from a woman in her seventies with COVID-19, enrolled during active disease. Both conserved end residues are part of each CDR3. D genes are given only for firm matches. Not every row has a clone size; where given, it reads once, few, many or a size class.

V gene: TRBV4-2; clone size: few; D gene: NA; J gene: TRBJ2-7; CDR3 protein: CASSQEGGGPYEQYF; CDR3 DNA: TGTGCCAGCAGCCAAGAGGGCGGGGGCCCCTACGAGCAGTACTTC
V gene: TRBV5-1; clone size: NA; D gene: NA; J gene: TRBJ2-3; CDR3 protein: CASSTADSTDTQYF; CDR3 DNA: TGCGCCAGCAGCACAGCGGACAGCACAGATACGCAGTATTTT
V gene: TRBV5-4; clone size: once; D gene: TRBD2; J gene: TRBJ2-7; CDR3 protein: CASSGGGTSGGPYYEQYF; CDR3 DNA: TGTGCCAGCAGCGGGGGCGGGACTAGCGGGGGCCCCTACTACGAGCAGTACTTC
V gene: TRBV6-2/TRBV6-3; clone size: NA; D gene: NA; J gene: TRBJ2-2; CDR3 protein: CASSYDYSSGELFF; CDR3 DNA: TGTGCCAGCAGTTACGACTATTCATCCGGGGAGCTGTTTTTT
V gene: TRBV28; clone size: NA; D gene: NA; J gene: TRBJ1-2; CDR3 protein: CATTGRKPVDGYTF; CDR3 DNA: TGTGCAACCACCGGCAGGAAGCCTGTTGATGGCTACACCTTC
V gene: TRBV5-1; clone size: once; D gene: NA; J gene: TRBJ2-5; CDR3 protein: CASSLANFLTGLETQYF; CDR3 DNA: TGCGCCAGCAGCTTGGCCAATTTTTTGACGGGTCTGGAGACCCAGTACTTC
V gene: TRBV5-1; clone size: NA; D gene: TRBD2; J gene: TRBJ2-7; CDR3 protein: CASSPRLAGVSYEQYF; CDR3 DNA: TGCGCCAGCAGCCCGCGACTAGCGGGGGTTTCCTACGAGCAGTACTTC
V gene: TRBV19; clone size: once; D gene: NA; J gene: TRBJ1-3; CDR3 protein: CASSRQMTSGNTIYF; CDR3 DNA: TGTGCCAGTAGTAGACAGATGACCTCTGGAAACACCATATATTTT
V gene: TRBV5-1; clone size: NA; D gene: NA; J gene: TRBJ1-2; CDR3 protein: CASSSTGNITF; CDR3 DNA: TGCGCCAGCAGCTCTACAGGGAATATCACCTTC
V gene: TRBV19; clone size: NA; D gene: TRBD1; J gene: TRBJ1-4; CDR3 protein: CASSRTGINEKLFF; CDR3 DNA: TGTGCCAGTAGCCGGACAGGGATTAATGAAAAACTGTTTTTT
V gene: TRBV4-3; clone size: NA; D gene: NA; J gene: TRBJ2-5; CDR3 protein: CASSPEAGRPETQYF; CDR3 DNA: TGCGCCAGCAGCCCCGAGGCGGGGAGGCCAGAGACCCAGTACTTC
V gene: TRBV27; clone size: NA; D gene: NA; J gene: TRBJ1-1; CDR3 protein: CASSQGRLNTEAFF; CDR3 DNA: TGTGCCAGCAGCCAGGGTCGCCTGAACACTGAAGCTTTCTTT
V gene: TRBV5-1; clone size: NA; D gene: TRBD1; J gene: TRBJ2-7; CDR3 protein: CASLQGPDRSSYEQYF; CDR3 DNA: TGCGCCAGCCTACAGGGGCCCGACAGGAGCTCCTACGAGCAGTACTTC
V gene: TRBV7-2; clone size: NA; D gene: NA; J gene: TRBJ2-5; CDR3 protein: CASSLELAIETQYF; CDR3 DNA: TGTGCCAGCAGCTTAGAGCTAGCAATCGAGACCCAGTACTTC
V gene: TRBV9; clone size: NA; D gene: NA; J gene: TRBJ2-6; CDR3 protein: CASSVAGANVLTF; CDR3 DNA: TGTGCCAGCAGCGTCGCTGGGGCCAACGTCCTGACTTTC
V gene: TRBV4-2; clone size: NA; D gene: TRBD2; J gene: TRBJ2-5; CDR3 protein: CASSQALAGTTTQETQYF; CDR3 DNA: TGTGCCAGCAGCCAAGCGCTAGCGGGGACGACAACCCAAGAGACCCAGTACTTC
V gene: TRBV7-2; clone size: NA; D gene: TRBD1; J gene: TRBJ1-2; CDR3 protein: CASSLSGGKYGYTF; CDR3 DNA: TGTGCCAGCAGCTTATCAGGGGGCAAGTATGGCTACACCTTC
V gene: TRBV29-1; clone size: NA; D gene: NA; J gene: TRBJ1-2; CDR3 protein: CSVAFPYTF; CDR3 DNA: TGCAGCGTTGCCTTCCCCTACACCTTC
V gene: TRBV19; clone size: NA; D gene: NA; J gene: TRBJ1-2; CDR3 protein: CASRRGYNYGYTF; CDR3 DNA: TGTGCCAGTAGACGGGGTTATAACTATGGCTACACCTTC
V gene: TRBV7-3; clone size: NA; D gene: NA; J gene: TRBJ2-7; CDR3 protein: CASSFIRQSEQYF; CDR3 DNA: TGTGCCAGCAGCTTCATCCGACAGTCTGAGCAGTACTTC
V gene: TRBV2; clone size: NA; D gene: NA; J gene: TRBJ1-1; CDR3 protein: CASIGTGSTEAFF; CDR3 DNA: TGTGCCAGCATCGGAACAGGGTCCACTGAAGCTTTCTTT
V gene: TRBV7-2; clone size: NA; D gene: NA; J gene: TRBJ2-3; CDR3 protein: CASSSPFYTDTQYF; CDR3 DNA: TGTGCCAGCAGCTCTCCTTTTTACACAGATACGCAGTATTTT
V gene: TRBV6-5; clone size: NA; D gene: NA; J gene: TRBJ1-1; CDR3 protein: CASRGAGGTEAFF; CDR3 DNA: TGTGCCAGCAGAGGGGCCGGTGGGACTGAAGCTTTCTTT
V gene: TRBV9; clone size: NA; D gene: TRBD1; J gene: TRBJ1-2; CDR3 protein: CASGTGGVGGYTF; CDR3 DNA: TGTGCCAGCGGGACAGGGGGCGTAGGTGGCTACACCTTC
V gene: TRBV7-7; clone size: few; D gene: NA; J gene: TRBJ1-1; CDR3 protein: CASSRTVNTEAFF; CDR3 DNA: TGTGCCAGCAGTCGTACGGTGAACACTGAAGCTTTCTTT
V gene: TRBV11-3; clone size: NA; D gene: TRBD2; J gene: TRBJ2-3; CDR3 protein: CASSSYMTSGGRDTQYF; CDR3 DNA: TGTGCCAGCAGCTCGTATATGACTAGCGGGGGGCGGGATACGCAGTATTTT
V gene: TRBV5-1; clone size: NA; D gene: NA; J gene: TRBJ1-1; CDR3 protein: CASTLSDTSEAFF; CDR3 DNA: TGCGCCAGCACCTTATCGGACACGTCGGAAGCTTTCTTT
V gene: TRBV9; clone size: NA; D gene: NA; J gene: TRBJ2-3; CDR3 protein: CASSVGSATDTQYF; CDR3 DNA: TGTGCCAGCAGCGTAGGTAGCGCGACAGATACGCAGTATTTT
V gene: TRBV29-1; clone size: NA; D gene: NA; J gene: TRBJ1-2; CDR3 protein: CSVEDRRLVGYGYTF; CDR3 DNA: TGCAGCGTTGAAGATCGGAGGCTGGTCGGCTATGGCTACACCTTC
V gene: TRBV3-1/TRBV3-2; clone size: NA; D gene: NA; J gene: TRBJ2-1; CDR3 protein: CASSQSPTEQFF; CDR3 DNA: TGTGCCAGCAGCCAATCCCCTACGGAGCAGTTCTTC
V gene: TRBV11-2; clone size: NA; D gene: NA; J gene: TRBJ2-2; CDR3 protein: CASSLALTGELFF; CDR3 DNA: TGTGCCAGCAGCTTAGCACTCACCGGGGAGCTGTTTTTT
V gene: TRBV7-2; clone size: NA; D gene: TRBD2; J gene: TRBJ2-4; CDR3 protein: CASSSGTSGGARGIQYF; CDR3 DNA: TGTGCCAGCAGTTCCGGGACTAGCGGGGGGGCCCGGGGCATTCAGTACTTC
V gene: TRBV27; clone size: NA; D gene: TRBD2; J gene: TRBJ2-1; CDR3 protein: CASSLSNSGGASYNEQFF; CDR3 DNA: TGTGCCAGCAGTTTATCGAACAGCGGGGGGGCATCCTACAATGAGCAGTTCTTC
V gene: TRBV4-3; clone size: NA; D gene: TRBD2; J gene: TRBJ2-2; CDR3 protein: CASSHLSGTSRTNTGELFF; CDR3 DNA: TGCGCCAGCAGCCACCTATCCGGGACTAGCAGAACGAACACCGGGGAGCTGTTTTTT
V gene: TRBV9; clone size: NA; D gene: TRBD1; J gene: TRBJ1-1; CDR3 protein: CASSAPDRVGTEAFF; CDR3 DNA: TGTGCCAGCAGCGCCCCGGACAGGGTGGGCACTGAAGCTTTCTTT
V gene: TRBV5-4; clone size: NA; D gene: NA; J gene: TRBJ1-4; CDR3 protein: CASSQVAGDEKLFF; CDR3 DNA: TGTGCCAGCAGCCAGGTGGCGGGAGATGAAAAACTGTTTTTT
V gene: TRBV10-3; clone size: NA; D gene: TRBD1; J gene: TRBJ1-5; CDR3 protein: CAPRIGTGVNQPQHF; CDR3 DNA: TGTGCCCCAAGAATCGGGACAGGGGTCAATCAGCCCCAGCATTTT
V gene: TRBV6-2/TRBV6-3; clone size: NA; D gene: NA; J gene: TRBJ1-2; CDR3 protein: CASSYESITGGSNYGYTF; CDR3 DNA: TGTGCCAGCAGTTACGAAAGCATAACCGGAGGGTCTAACTATGGCTACACCTTC
V gene: TRBV6-5; clone size: NA; D gene: NA; J gene: TRBJ1-2; CDR3 protein: CASSSFHTDGYTF; CDR3 DNA: TGTGCCAGCAGTTCCTTCCACACCGATGGCTACACCTTC
V gene: TRBV12-5; clone size: NA; D gene: NA; J gene: TRBJ2-1; CDR3 protein: CASGLSGNEQFF; CDR3 DNA: TGTGCTAGTGGCTTATCGGGGAATGAGCAGTTCTTC
V gene: TRBV2; clone size: NA; D gene: NA; J gene: TRBJ2-5; CDR3 protein: CASILDGFTQYF; CDR3 DNA: TGTGCCAGCATTCTAGACGGGTTCACTCAGTACTTC
V gene: TRBV12-3/TRBV12-4; clone size: NA; D gene: TRBD1; J gene: TRBJ1-1; CDR3 protein: CASSQGGTEAFF; CDR3 DNA: TGTGCCAGCAGTCAGGGGGGCACTGAAGCTTTCTTT
V gene: TRBV5-6; clone size: NA; D gene: NA; J gene: TRBJ1-4; CDR3 protein: CASSLTGRDEKLFF; CDR3 DNA: TGTGCCAGCAGCTTGACAGGGAGGGATGAAAAACTGTTTTTT
V gene: TRBV7-2; clone size: NA; D gene: TRBD2; J gene: TRBJ2-7; CDR3 protein: CASSPGGTSYEQYF; CDR3 DNA: TGTGCCAGCAGCCCGGGGGGAACCTCCTACGAGCAGTACTTC
V gene: TRBV24-1; clone size: NA; D gene: NA; J gene: TRBJ1-2; CDR3 protein: CATSDSTGRPYGYTF; CDR3 DNA: TGTGCCACCAGTGACTCGACGGGGAGACCCTATGGCTACACCTTC
V gene: TRBV10-2; clone size: NA; D gene: TRBD2; J gene: TRBJ2-7; CDR3 protein: CASTRAGGTYEQYF; CDR3 DNA: TGCGCCAGCACCCGGGCGGGGGGCACCTACGAGCAGTACTTC
V gene: TRBV5-4; clone size: NA; D gene: TRBD2; J gene: TRBJ2-1; CDR3 protein: CASSFGGLAGDNEQFF; CDR3 DNA: TGTGCCAGCAGCTTCGGGGGACTAGCGGGGGACAATGAGCAGTTCTTC